Each of the 5 T cell receptor beta chains below was sequenced from the same sample in a study of T-cell reconstitution after alpha-beta-depleted transplantation in children. Preparation of the TCRbeta library was carried out with unique molecular identifiers. TCRdb used MiXCR to reprocess the PCR reads, holding one entry per CDR3 protein. The repertoire includes some 220,000 distinct CDR3 sequences, under 9.5% of them detected once, and 5% to 7% sits in the top ten. The source material was PBMCs from the stem cell graft donor, sampled from the stem cell graft. The receptors stem from a human donor who donated a stem cell graft to a child with acute lymphoblastic leukemia.

In DNA, the CDR3 is TGTGCCAGTAGTGTCCGAATACAGGCATATGAAGCTTTCTTT. This gives the protein CASSVRIQAYEAFF. This rearrangement joins TRBV19 to TRBJ1-1, with a possible D match to TRBD1 (5 bases). The CDR3 runs to 14 residues. Germline V gene sequence: CDR1 LNHDA, CDR2 SQIVND (reference sequence). Trimming took off 5 bases at V and 7 bases at J, with 17 bases between the two ends.

This clonotype was recorded a few times. The chain uses TRBV12-3 or TRBV12-4 and TRBJ2-4, with D uncertain. V was cut by 6 bases and J by 0 bases, with 15 bases left in between. CDR3 length: 16 residues. As DNA, the CDR3 is TGTGCCAGCAGCCCCCTCCTAACGGGAGCCAAAAACATTCAGTACTTC. Protein sequence: CASSPLLTGAKNIQYF.

The chain recombines TRBV5-1 with TRBJ2-7; unclear D gene. The CDR3 extends over 11 amino acids. Germline V gives CDR1 SGHRS, CDR2 YFSETQ. Trimming cost V 4 bases and J 6 bases, with 8 bases left between them. The CDR3 loop reads CASSIDGEQYF. CDR3 in DNA: TGCGCCAGCAGCATCGACGGCGAGCAGTACTTC.

This rearrangement joins TRBV27 to TRBJ1-2; TRBD1 agrees at 7 bases. From germline, CDR1 is MNHEY and CDR2 SMNVEV (reference sequence). V dropped 11 bases and J dropped 3; count of bases not matched to a gene: 12. This CDR3 is built from 14 residues. This CDR3 reads CASRRGGTDYGYTF. The CDR3 coding sequence is TGTGCCTCCCGGCGGGGTGGGACAGACTATGGCTACACCTTC.

This clonotype was recorded at least ten times. The rearrangement joins TRBV4-3 to TRBJ2-7; 11 bases are a match to TRBD2. Germline V gives CDR1 LGHNA, CDR2 YSLEER. This CDR3 region has 16 residues. V trimming: 6 bases; J trimming: 0 bases; junction bases outside the gene matches: 7. The CDR3 nucleotides read TGCGCCAGCAGTAAAACCGGGACTAGCGGCTCCTACGAGCAGTACTTC. Its translation is CASSKTGTSGSYEQYF.